The 9 T cell receptor beta chains in this list originate from one sample, sequenced in a study of response to subunit inactivated influenza vaccine. TCRdb re-called the RT-PCR reads through MiXCR, storing one row per CDR3 protein. The data hold over 450,000 distinct CDR3 sequences, with approximately 12% observed a single time. The source material was PBMCs from blood, sampled about 40 days after vaccination. Every receptor here comes from a middle-aged man who received an inactivated influenza vaccine.

This clonotype turned up a few times. This chain connects TRBV3-1 to TRBJ2-5; D gene ambiguous. Germline values: CDR1 LGHDT, CDR2 YNNKEL (reference sequence). V was cut by 3 bases and J by 5 bases, with 10 bases left in between. CDR3 length: 13 residues. CDR3 loop: CASSHWVGETQYF. DNA for the CDR3: TGTGCCAGCAGCCATTGGGTGGGGGAGACCCAGTACTTC.

The V gene is TRBV10-3, the J gene TRBJ2-1; the D gene is possibly TRBD2 (6 bases). CDR3 length equals 13 residues. Per the germline V gene, CDR1 is ENHRY and CDR2 is SYGVKD. Trimming pared 6 bases from V and 8 bases from J, leaving 14 bases between. CDR3 DNA: TGTGCCATCAGGGAGGGCTGGTTACATGAGCAGTTCTTC. Protein product: CAIREGWLHEQFF.

This clonotype appeared a few times. This chain uses TRBV12-3 or TRBV12-4 with TRBJ2-1, with D unresolved. V lost 2 bases to trimming and J lost 9 bases, with 8 bases between them. CDR3 length: 12 amino acids. CDR3 amino acids: CASSLNRREQFF. CDR3 nucleotide sequence: TGTGCCAGCAGTTTAAATCGGCGTGAGCAGTTCTTC.

This clonotype was observed a handful of times. The chain has TRBV28 and TRBJ2-3; no clear D. The germline V gene encodes CDR1 MDHEN and CDR2 SYDVKM. Trimming removed 5 bases at V and 0 bases at J, with 3 bases between. The CDR3 is 12 residues long. The CDR3 is CASSGSTDTQYF. The CDR3 DNA reads as TGTGCCAGCAGTGGAAGCACAGATACGCAGTATTTT.

The DNA of the CDR3 is TGCGGGACCGACAGGGCACGGCGCAATGAGCAGTTCTTC. Translating it yields CGTDRARRNEQFF. The gene calls are TRBV20-1 and TRBJ2-1; 7 bases agree with TRBD1. The V gene's germline CDR1 is DFQATT and CDR2 SNEGSKA (reference sequence). There are 13 residues in the CDR3.

In its sample, this clonotype was seen a few times. The rearrangement links TRBV29-1 to TRBJ2-3; the match to TRBD2 covers 10 bases. After removal of 5 bases from V and 9 bases from J, the junction contained 14 bases not matched to a gene. There are 15 residues in the CDR3. Germline CDR1 SQVTM, CDR2 ANQGSEA. The CDR3 sequence is CSVWSTSGIGRTQYF. Written as DNA, the CDR3 is TGCAGCGTTTGGTCTACTAGCGGGATCGGCCGGACGCAGTATTTT.

This chain connects TRBV20-1 to TRBJ2-1, with 7 bases fitting TRBD2. This CDR3 comprises 12 residues. Germline V gives CDR1 DFQATT, CDR2 SNEGSKA (reference sequence). Losses at the gene ends were 1 base for V and 12 bases for J; bases not matched to a gene: 6. Written as DNA, the CDR3 is TGCAGTGCTAGAGGGACTAGTCTGGGGCAGTTCTTC. The encoded protein is CSARGTSLGQFF.

This clonotype turned up a few times. This chain joins TRBV12-3 or TRBV12-4 and TRBJ2-3; 7 nucleotides agree with TRBD1. The CDR3 has 14 residues. The junction had 3 bases not matched to a gene; V was cut back by 3 bases and J by 3 bases. The CDR3 spells CASSFRGQTDTQYF. CDR3 DNA sequence: TGTGCCAGCAGTTTTCGGGGACAGACAGATACGCAGTATTTT.

This clonotype was seen more than once but under ten times. The chain carries TRBV29-1 and TRBJ2-5; 7 nucleotides agree with TRBD2. CDR1 is SQVTM and CDR2 is ANQGSEA in the germline V gene. The CDR3 covers 14 residues. Trimming cost V 3 bases and J 5 bases; bases outside gene matches: 9. DNA for the CDR3: TGCAGCGTTGAGCTTCGCCGGGACTACGAGACCCAGTACTTC. Translating gives CSVELRRDYETQYF.